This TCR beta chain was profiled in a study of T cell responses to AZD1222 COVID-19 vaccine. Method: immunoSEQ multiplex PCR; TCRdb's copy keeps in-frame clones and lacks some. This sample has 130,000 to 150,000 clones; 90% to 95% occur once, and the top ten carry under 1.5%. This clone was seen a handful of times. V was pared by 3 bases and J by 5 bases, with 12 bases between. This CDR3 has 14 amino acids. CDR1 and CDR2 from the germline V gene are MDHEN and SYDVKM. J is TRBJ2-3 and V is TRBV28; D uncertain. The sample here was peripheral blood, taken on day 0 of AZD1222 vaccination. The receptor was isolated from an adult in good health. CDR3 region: CASSLTEFRDTQYF. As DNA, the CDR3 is TGTGCCAGCAGTTTGACGGAGTTCAGAGATACGCAGTATTTT.